Listed here are 14 T cell receptor beta chains from one sample, sequenced in a study of blood T cell repertoires in COVID-19. TCRdb's table, derived via immunoSEQ multiplex PCR, lists solely in-frame clones and lacks some. The sample lists some 200,000 clones, 84% seen once, with 15% to 20% in the top ten. The specimen was peripheral blood. The source of these receptors is a woman older than 75 with active or convalescent COVID-19.

V is TRBV5-5 and J is TRBJ1-2; D gene unclear. CDR3 length: 13 residues. The V and J ends lost 0 bases and 5 bases respectively, with 8 bases between them. Germline V lookup: CDR1 SGHKS, CDR2 YYEKEE (reference sequence). The CDR3 nucleotides read TGTGCCAGCAGCTTGGGCCTGCAGTATGGCTACACCTTC. Translation gives CASSLGLQYGYTF.

The CDR3 nucleotides are TGTGCCAGCAGCCCCCAGGTGAAAGAGACCCAGTACTTC. Residues: CASSPQVKETQYF. The chain has TRBV5-4 and TRBJ2-5, with D unresolved. Germline loops: CDR1 SGHNT, CDR2 YYREEE (reference sequence). CDR3 size: 13 residues. V was shortened by 4 bases and J by 3 bases, with 10 bases between the two germline ends. The whole variable domain, filled in from reference TRBV5-4 and TRBJ2-5, reads ETGVTQSPTHLIKTRGQQVTLRCSSQSGHNTVSWYQQALGQGPQFIFQYYREEENGRGNFPPRFSGLQFPNYSSELNVNALELDDSALYLCASSPQVKETQYFGPGTRLLVL.

V usage is TRBV18 and J usage is TRBJ1-2; D ambiguous. CDR1 and CDR2 (germline): KGHSH, LQKENI. The V and J ends lost 1 base and 0 bases respectively, with 6 bases between them. This CDR3 is built from 14 residues. The CDR3 loop is CASSPRAANYGYTF. The CDR3 coding sequence is TGTGCCAGCTCACCACGGGCAGCTAACTATGGCTACACCTTC.

DNA of the CDR3: TGTGCCAGTAGTACTCGACAGTCTTCTAACTATGGCTACACCTTC. Translation: CASSTRQSSNYGYTF. The V gene is TRBV19, the J gene TRBJ1-2; a possible D gene is TRBD1 (5 bases). CDR1 LNHDA and CDR2 SQIVND come from the germline V gene (reference sequence). The CDR3 loop spans 15 amino acids. V lost 4 bases, J lost 0 bases, and 12 bases lay in between.

As to this clone: The junction and the germline gene differ at one end; a read error may be behind it. This chain links TRBV5-6 with TRBJ1-5; D is possibly TRBD1 (5 bases). Germline values: CDR1 SGHDT, CDR2 YYEEEE. The CDR3 has 14 amino acids. The CDR3 region is CAGRVRGRNQPQHF. CDR3 in DNA: TGTGCCGGCAGGGTGCGAGGCCGCAATCAGCCCCAGCATTTT.

V and J are TRBV30 and TRBJ1-4, with D maybe TRBD1 (5 bases). V lost 8 bases and J lost 2, with 24 bases in between. The CDR3 covers 17 residues. CDR1 and CDR2 (germline): GTSNPN, SVGIG (reference sequence). The CDR3: CAGGNNGGGRTNEKLFF. The CDR3 nucleotides read TGTGCCGGGGGGAACAACGGGGGTGGTAGGACTAATGAAAAACTGTTTTTT.

This clone was picked up one time. The chain is built from TRBV19 and TRBJ2-3; 8 bases align to TRBD1. The CDR3 consists of 16 residues. V shed 1 base and J 4 bases; nucleotides not matched to a gene: 7. The germline V gene has CDR1 LNHDA and CDR2 SQIVND (reference sequence). The CDR3, as DNA: TGTGCCAGTAGTATAGTTGCTCCAGGGGGCCCAGATACGCAGTATTTT. This translates into CASSIVAPGGPDTQYF. Together with reference TRBV19 and TRBJ2-3, the CDR3 gives the full variable domain: DGGITQSPKYLFRKEGQNVTLSCEQNLNHDAMYWYRQDPGQGLRLIYYSQIVNDFQKGDIAEGYSVSREKKESFPLTVTSAQKNPTAFYLCASSIVAPGGPDTQYFGPGTRLTVL.

V and J are TRBV7-9 and TRBJ1-1; tentatively, D is TRBD1 (5 bases). The CDR3 is 15 residues long. Germline CDR1 SEHNR, CDR2 FQNEAQ (reference sequence). Deletions cut 2 bases from V and 5 bases from J, with 15 bases between. The CDR3 DNA reads as TGTGCCAGCAGCTTACAGGGCCCTCCGACAACTGAAGCTTTCTTT. The encoded protein is CASSLQGPPTTEAFF.

The chain couples TRBV18 to TRBJ1-1, with 10 bases identical to TRBD1. Trimming removed 5 bases from V and 4 bases from J; junction bases left unmatched: 10. The germline V gene has CDR1 KGHSH and CDR2 LQKENI. The CDR3 totals 16 residues. Here the CDR3 reads CASSSRDRGWSTEAFF. The CDR3 bases are TGTGCCAGCTCATCCCGGGACAGGGGCTGGAGCACTGAAGCTTTCTTT.

The rearrangement joins TRBV14 to TRBJ2-2, with D maybe TRBD2 (6 bases). The germline CDR1 and CDR2 sequences are SGHDN and FVKESK. The CDR3 length is 14 residues. The V end was cut by 3 bases, the J end by 4 bases, with 9 bases between. CDR3 sequence: CASSHSGVTGELFF. As DNA, the CDR3 is TGTGCCAGCAGCCACTCGGGGGTCACCGGGGAGCTGTTTTTT. The full variable domain, rest sourced from reference TRBV14 and TRBJ2-2, is EAGVTQFPSHSVIEKGQTVTLRCDPISGHDNLYWYRRVMGKEIKFLLHFVKESKQDESGMPNNRFLAERTGGTYSTLKVQPAELEDSGVYFCASSHSGVTGELFFGEGSRLTVL.

This sequence joins TRBV6-5 and TRBJ1-2; D is possibly TRBD1 (5 bases). The ends were cut back, 6 bases at V and 4 bases at J, with 15 bases in the middle. The CDR3 length is 14 residues. Germline-derived CDR1 and CDR2 are MNHEY and SVGAGI. CDR3: CASSQYRPPYGYTF. CDR3 nucleotides: TGTGCCAGCAGCCAATACAGGCCTCCCTATGGCTACACCTTC.

The chain uses TRBV6-5 and TRBJ1-1; no clear D gene. The CDR3 has 14 residues. CDR1 is MNHEY, CDR2 SVGAGI, per germline. V lost 6 bases to trimming and J lost 1 base, with 12 bases between them. The CDR3, as DNA: TGTGCCAGCAGAAAAGATCGAGGGAACACTGAAGCTTTCTTT. Translating gives CASRKDRGNTEAFF.

This chain uses TRBV6-5 with TRBJ2-7, with 9 nucleotides matching TRBD1. Germline V CDR1 and CDR2: MNHEY, SVGAGI. V dropped 6 bases and J dropped 5; count of bases not matched to a gene: 11. The length of the CDR3 is 15 residues. The CDR3 nucleotides read TGTGCCAGCAGGAACCCCGGACAGGGGCACCACGAGCAGTACTTC. Residues: CASRNPGQGHHEQYF.

There are a few counts of this clone. V usage is TRBV4-3 and J usage is TRBJ2-1, with TRBD2 matching 8 bases. Germline trimming cut 1 base from V and 4 bases from J; bases unmatched to any gene: 3. This CDR3 contains 15 residues. Germline CDR1 LGHNA, CDR2 YSLEER. Here the CDR3 DNA reads TGCGCCAGCAGCCAAGCGCGGGAGGCATACAATGAGCAGTTCTTC. This translates into CASSQAREAYNEQFF.